Presented here are 20 T cell receptor beta chains from one specimen sequenced in a study of breast tumors, draining lymph nodes, adjacent tissues. MiXCR, run by TCRdb on the multiplex PCR reads, gives a single entry per CDR3 protein. The table has more than 20,000 distinct CDR3 sequences, almost 70% seen once. The sequenced sample consisted of tumor-adjacent breast tissue. Receptor source: a female donor with breast cancer. Some clones in this sample may be carry-over from other donors' samples.

The chain has TRBV29-1 and TRBJ2-5; tentative D call: TRBD2 (6 bases). Trimming removed 6 bases at V and 5 bases at J, with 19 bases between. Germline lookup yields CDR1 SQVTM and CDR2 ANQGSEA. The CDR3 runs to 14 residues. CDR3 DNA sequence: TGCAGCGTGGCGGGAAGGCAGGGCGGGGAGACCCAGTACTTC. Its protein is CSVAGRQGGETQYF.

The chain links TRBV19 to TRBJ2-3; the match to TRBD2 covers 11 bases. With 4 bases clipped from V and 5 bases from J, the junction kept 8 bases outside the gene matches. The CDR3 totals 16 residues. Looked up from germline, CDR1 is LNHDA and CDR2 is SQIVND (reference sequence). The CDR3 bases are TGTGCCAGTAGTACGTCGACTAGCGGGATGTTAGATACGCAGTATTTT. Translation: CASSTSTSGMLDTQYF.

The sample holds many counts of this clonotype. This sequence joins TRBV14 and TRBJ2-2; D is unresolved. The CDR3 runs to 14 residues. V was trimmed by 5 bases and J by 5 bases, leaving 12 bases between them. Germline loops: CDR1 SGHDN, CDR2 FVKESK. Here the CDR3 DNA reads TGTGCCAGCAGCGAGGCACCTTGGACCGGGGAGCTGTTTTTT. This sequence encodes CASSEAPWTGELFF.

The chain recombines TRBV19 with TRBJ2-1, with D hard to call. V was trimmed by 2 bases and J by 5 bases, leaving 13 bases between them. The V gene's germline CDR1 is LNHDA and CDR2 SQIVND (reference sequence). This CDR3 contains 15 residues. In DNA, the CDR3 is TGTGCCAGTAGTATACCCCTAGTTGGAAACAATGAGCAGTTCTTC. It encodes CASSIPLVGNNEQFF.

This clonotype was counted once. One end of the junction is discordant with germline, which a read error may explain. V usage is TRBV10-3 and J usage is TRBJ2-3; 10 bases map to TRBD2. The CDR3 is made up of 16 amino acids. Germline lookup yields CDR1 ENHRY and CDR2 SYGVKD. The CDR3 DNA reads as TGTGCCATCAGTGTCCTAGCGGGAGTCTTCACAGATACGCAGTGTTTT. This gives the protein CAISVLAGVFTDTQCF.

The chain carries TRBV9 and TRBJ2-7, with a tentative D call TRBD2 (7 bases). Germline V gives CDR1 SGDLS, CDR2 YYNGEE. Trimming removed 6 bases from V and 2 bases from J, with 15 bases in between. The CDR3 loop spans 14 amino acids. The CDR3 nucleotides are TGTGCCAGCACCACAGGGCTAGCGGCCTACGAGCAGTACTTC. Amino acid sequence: CASTTGLAAYEQYF.

This chain uses TRBV2 with TRBJ2-7, with a possible D match to TRBD2 (6 bases). The CDR3 has 14 residues. V was cut by 4 bases and J by 3 bases, with 13 bases left in between. Germline V gene sequence: CDR1 SNHLY, CDR2 FYNNEI. The CDR3 spells CASSGGDGSYEQYF. The CDR3 DNA is TGTGCCAGCAGTGGGGGGGATGGCAGCTACGAGCAGTACTTC.

This chain uses TRBV10-2 with TRBJ2-3; D gene unclear. V was pared by 5 bases and J by 13 bases, with 13 bases between. Germline V CDR1 and CDR2: WSHSY, SAAADI. The CDR3 is 11 amino acids. The CDR3 spells CASSSKHDEYF. The DNA of the CDR3 is TGCGCCAGCAGTTCTAAGCACGATGAGTATTTT.

Judged by abundance, this clonotype is medium-sized (0.01 to 0.1%). The chain combines TRBV12-3 or TRBV12-4 with TRBJ2-7; 10 nucleotides match TRBD2. The J segment lost 2 bases and the V segment lost 5 bases, leaving 9 bases of the junction unmatched. The CDR3 runs to 16 residues. CDR3 in amino acids: CASSRTMSGGAYEQYF. CDR3 nucleotides: TGTGCCAGCAGTCGGACTATGAGCGGGGGGGCCTACGAGCAGTACTTC.

The chain joins TRBV6-1 to TRBJ2-3; 7 bases map to TRBD1. After removal of 10 bases from V and 3 bases from J, the junction contained 16 bases not matched to a gene. Germline CDR1 MNHNS, CDR2 SASEGT. This CDR3 is 16 amino acids long. The CDR3 is CANTGTENGLTDTQYF. The CDR3 region has the DNA TGTGCCAACACTGGGACAGAGAATGGTCTGACAGATACGCAGTATTTT.

The rearrangement uses TRBV5-1 and TRBJ2-3, with TRBD2 matching over 9 bases. The length of the CDR3 is 15 residues. V was pared by 0 bases and J by 1 base, with 0 bases of the junction left unmatched. Per the germline V gene, CDR1 is SGHRS and CDR2 is YFSETQ. CDR3 sequence: CASSLGLAGTDTQYF. The CDR3 nucleotides are TGCGCCAGCAGCTTGGGACTAGCGGGCACAGATACGCAGTATTTT.

The J gene is TRBJ2-7, the V gene TRBV7-2; D unclear. Germline V gene data show CDR1 as SGHTA and CDR2 as FQGNSA. V dropped 4 bases and J dropped 3 bases, with 16 bases sitting between them. This CDR3 is built from 15 residues. The CDR3 DNA follows: TGTGCCAGCAGCTCCTCGGATACGCTGTTCTACGAGCAGTACTTC. This sequence encodes CASSSSDTLFYEQYF.

This clonotype counts as medium-sized (0.01 to 0.1%). The J gene is TRBJ2-1, the V gene TRBV11-2; weak D call: TRBD1 (5 bases). Germline assignment: CDR1 SGHAT and CDR2 FQNNGV. V shed 0 bases and J shed 4 bases, with 16 bases lying between them. This CDR3 has 17 amino acids. The CDR3 here is CASSLEWGAGEYNEQFF. The CDR3 DNA follows: TGTGCCAGCAGCTTAGAGTGGGGCGCCGGAGAATACAATGAGCAGTTCTTC.

The chain joins TRBV29-1 to TRBJ2-1; D is undetermined. CDR1 is SQVTM, CDR2 ANQGSEA, per germline. The length of the CDR3 is 14 residues. V lost 4 bases, J lost 13 bases, and 23 bases lay in between. CDR3 DNA sequence: TGCAGCGTTGCCGCGGCCCTGAGCCACCAAACTCAGTTCTTC. Amino acids: CSVAAALSHQTQFF.

This chain uses TRBV28 with TRBJ2-7, with D perhaps matching TRBD2 (6 bases). The CDR3 totals 11 residues. Trimming took 6 bases from V and 4 from J, leaving 7 bases between them. Germline CDR1 and CDR2: MDHEN and SYDVKM. CDR3 sequence: CASREGYEQYF. CDR3 nucleotides: TGTGCCAGCAGGGAGGGGTACGAGCAGTACTTC.

The rearrangement uses TRBV5-1 and TRBJ2-7; no clear D gene. The CDR3 is 13 amino acids. V lost 0 bases and J lost 6, with 10 bases in between. Germline values: CDR1 SGHRS, CDR2 YFSETQ. CDR3 nucleotide sequence: TGCGCCAGCAGCTTGGACTCTCAACTCGAGCAGTACTTC. It specifies CASSLDSQLEQYF.

The chain has TRBV20-1 and TRBJ2-7; 7 bases line up with TRBD2. The germline V gene has CDR1 DFQATT and CDR2 SNEGSKA (reference sequence). The CDR3 is 15 amino acids. Germline trimming cut 6 bases from V and 4 bases from J; bases unmatched to any gene: 15. The CDR3 DNA reads as TGCAGTGCGAAGCTGGGAGCTAGCGGCGGGTACGAGCAGTACTTC. Protein product: CSAKLGASGGYEQYF.

This clonotype was detected many times. This sequence joins TRBV5-1 and TRBJ2-5, with a tentative D call TRBD1 (5 bases). Trimming shortened V by 1 base and J by 4 bases, and 11 bases separated the two germline ends. This CDR3 region has 14 residues. Germline assignment: CDR1 SGHRS and CDR2 YFSETQ. The CDR3 DNA follows: TGCGCCAGCAGCTTGAAGGGCCAGGGAGAGACCCAGTACTTC. Translation gives CASSLKGQGETQYF.

This clonotype occurred many times. The chain recombines TRBV4-2 with TRBJ2-1, with 9 bases aligning to TRBD1. The CDR3 is made up of 17 amino acids. The V gene end was trimmed by 1 base and the J gene end by 7 bases; junction bases not matched to a gene: 11. In germline, CDR1 is LGHNA, CDR2 YNFKEQ. The CDR3 reads CASSQAQDRGWLNEQFF. CDR3 nucleotides: TGTGCCAGCAGCCAAGCGCAGGACAGGGGATGGTTGAATGAGCAGTTCTTC.

The V and J genes are TRBV7-6 and TRBJ2-2, with TRBD2 identical over 10 bases. This CDR3 has 17 amino acids. The V and J ends lost 5 bases and 6 bases, in that order; junction bases with no gene match: 12. Germline values: CDR1 SGHVS, CDR2 FNYEAQ. This CDR3 is CASSPRLAGVRAGELFF. The CDR3 DNA reads TGTGCCAGCAGCCCCCGTCTAGCGGGAGTACGGGCCGGGGAGCTGTTTTTT.